This T cell receptor beta chain is from a study of a mutant IDH1 vaccine in newly diagnosed glioma. For the study at large: Beforehand, treatment had been radiotherapy, temozolomide, or both; the majority received both.

This CDR3 is 17 amino acids long. Time point reported: baseline, week 1 (first vaccination visit). Stated treatment: pre-vaccination baseline after standard-of-care therapy. Each tumor in the donors was a new WHO grade 3 or 4 astrocytoma, IDH1-mutant and ATRX-lost. Repertoires were generated with immunoSEQ multiplex PCR, while TCRdb's copy carries only in-frame clones and drops some. Of roughly 86,000 clones in the sample, about four fifths are singletons; the top ten hold around 7%. Study results and limitations: Pseudoprogression seemed unlinked to shifts in top peripheral T cell clonotypes. There were vaccine-induced immune responses in around 93% of the patients.

Concerning this clone itself: What it binds is not known.

The clonotype comes from a man in his forties or fifties with glioma. The chain employs TRBV12-2 and TRBJ2-5; whether TRBD2, the table's D call, matches the DNA was not checked. TRBV12-2 is noted as a pseudogene. Specimen: PBMCs, collected from a glioma patient treated with radiotherapy, temozolomide or both. CDR3 in amino acids: CASRLARGMGTQETQYF. Written as DNA, the CDR3 is TGTGCAAGTCGCTTAGCGCGGGGGATGGGCACTCAAGAGACCCAGTACTTC.